The 21 T cell receptor beta chains in this list originate from one sample, sequenced in a study of cytomegalovirus exposure and HLA in healthy donors. PCR employed 60 Vbeta and 13 Jbeta primers. TCRdb keeps only in-frame clones here, not all; method: immunoSEQ multiplex PCR. The data hold roughly 130,000 clones, with 65% to 90% observed a single time. The sequencing input was PBMCs. The source of these receptors is a girl aged 2 to 9 in good health and CMV-seronegative.

The chain uses TRBV5-4 and TRBJ2-5; 8 nucleotides line up with TRBD2. Germline trimming cut 2 bases from V and 3 bases from J; bases unmatched to any gene: 3. This CDR3 region has 14 residues. Germline lookup yields CDR1 SGHNT and CDR2 YYREEE (reference sequence). The CDR3 DNA reads TGTGCCAGCAGCTTACACGGGAGGGAAGAGACCCAGTACTTC. Encoded protein: CASSLHGREETQYF.

The J gene is TRBJ1-4, the V gene TRBV4-2; no definite D call. Trimming left V 0 bases short and J 8 bases short, with 10 bases between. The germline gives CDR1 LGHNA, CDR2 YNFKEQ. This CDR3 is built from 14 residues. CDR3: CASSQDGGREKLFF. DNA for the CDR3: TGTGCCAGCAGCCAAGATGGAGGGAGGGAAAAACTGTTTTTT.

This clone was seen once. The chain employs TRBV10-1 and TRBJ2-3, with D hard to call. Germline CDR1 reads WNHNN; CDR2 reads SYGVQD (reference sequence). With 6 bases removed from V and 2 bases from J, the gap between germline ends came to 21 bases. The CDR3 spans 17 residues. CDR3 bases: TGCGCCAGCAGCGCCAGAGAGAGGATGTCCCCCACAGATACGCAGTATTTT. It encodes CASSARERMSPTDTQYF.

The chain couples TRBV29-1 to TRBJ2-2; possibly TRBD2 for D (7 bases). The CDR3 has 13 amino acids. Germline V gives CDR1 SQVTM, CDR2 ANQGSEA. V dropped 7 bases and J dropped 7 bases, with 16 bases sitting between them. The CDR3, as DNA: TGCAGCGCAGGGGTGGGCGGGAGCGGGGAGCTGTTTTTT. Its protein product is CSAGVGGSGELFF.

The chain has TRBV4-2 and TRBJ1-6; TRBD1 matches at 8 bases. This CDR3 is built from 14 residues. The J segment lost 7 bases and the V segment lost 1 base, leaving 0 bases of the junction unmatched. Germline V lookup: CDR1 LGHNA, CDR2 YNFKEQ. Here the CDR3 DNA reads TGTGCCAGCAGCCAAGCAGGGGGCAATTCACCCCTCCACTTT. Amino acids: CASSQAGGNSPLHF.

This chain links TRBV6-1 with TRBJ2-5; 10 nucleotides align to TRBD2. This CDR3 is 14 amino acids long. J was trimmed by 1 base and V by 7 bases; bases with no gene match: 3. Germline CDR1 is MNHNS and CDR2 is SASEGT. The CDR3 reads CASTWTSGQETQYF. The DNA for the CDR3 is TGTGCCAGCACATGGACTAGCGGCCAAGAGACCCAGTACTTC.

This chain joins TRBV7-9 and TRBJ1-1, with 11 bases that match TRBD1. The CDR3 consists of 15 residues. From germline, CDR1 is SEHNR and CDR2 FQNEAQ (reference sequence). Germline trimming cut 5 bases from V and 4 bases from J; bases unmatched to any gene: 6. The CDR3 region is CASSTPGTGGTEAFF. CDR3 in DNA: TGTGCCAGCAGCACACCCGGGACAGGGGGCACTGAAGCTTTCTTT.

V usage is TRBV5-1 and J usage is TRBJ2-2; D perhaps matches TRBD2 (5 bases). The CDR3 is 15 residues long. Trimming removed 5 bases from V and 0 bases from J, with 11 bases in between. CDR1 SGHRS and CDR2 YFSETQ come from the germline V gene. For the CDR3, the DNA is TGCGCCAGCAGGGACTGGTTCGCGAACACCGGGGAGCTGTTTTTT. As protein: CASRDWFANTGELFF.

V is TRBV28 and J is TRBJ2-5, with 8 bases aligning to TRBD1. Germline CDR1 is MDHEN and CDR2 is SYDVKM. This CDR3 region has 14 residues. DNA for the CDR3: TGTGCTACTAGTCGGACAGGGTTGGGGGAGACCCAGTACTTC. The encoded protein is CATSRTGLGETQYF. The full variable domain, in which reference TRBV28 and TRBJ2-5 provide the parts outside the CDR3, is DVKVTQSSRYLVKRTGEKVFLECVQDMDHENMFWYRQDPGLGLRLIYFSYDVKMKEKGDIPEGYSVSREKKERFSLILESASTNQTSMYLCATSRTGLGETQYFGPGTRLLVL.

The CDR3 DNA sequence: TGTGCCACCAGCAGAGGTCGCGGTGGTGCAGATACGCAGTATTTT. Amino acids: CATSRGRGGADTQYF. V is TRBV15 and J is TRBJ2-3; D is unresolved. This CDR3 is built from 15 residues. V shed 1 base and J shed 4 bases, with 12 bases lying between them. Per germline, CDR1 LNHNV and CDR2 YYDKDF (reference sequence). Supplemented by reference TRBV15 and TRBJ2-3, the full variable domain reads DAMVIQNPRYQVTQFGKPVTLSCSQTLNHNVMYWYQQKSSQAPKLLFHYYDKDFNNEADTPDNFQSRRPNTSFCFLDIRSPGLGDTAMYLCATSRGRGGADTQYFGPGTRLTVL.

The V and J genes are TRBV2 and TRBJ2-1; 7 nucleotides line up with TRBD2. V was pared by 6 bases and J by 0 bases, with 8 bases of the junction left unmatched. CDR3 size: 16 residues. Germline V lookup: CDR1 SNHLY, CDR2 FYNNEI. The CDR3 loop reads CASRFSGSSSYNEQFF. In DNA form, the CDR3 reads TGTGCCAGCAGGTTTAGCGGGTCGAGCTCCTACAATGAGCAGTTCTTC.

CDR3 sequence: CAWTGGAGANEQFF. CDR3 in DNA: TGTGCCTGGACAGGGGGCGCAGGGGCCAATGAGCAGTTCTTC. The genes are TRBV30 and TRBJ2-1; TRBD1 matches at 8 bases. CDR1 and CDR2 from the germline V gene are GTSNPN and SVGIG (reference sequence). The CDR3 sequence is 14 residues long. The junction had 8 bases not matched to a gene; V was cut back by 4 bases and J by 6 bases.

The V and J genes are TRBV5-4 and TRBJ1-1; 8 bases line up with TRBD1. V gave up 4 bases and J gave up 6 bases; unmatched junction bases: 5. Germline V lookup: CDR1 SGHNT, CDR2 YYREEE (reference sequence). This CDR3 is built from 13 residues. Here the CDR3 DNA reads TGTGCCAGCAGCATTGGACAGGGCGCTGAAGCTTTCTTT. As protein: CASSIGQGAEAFF.

The J gene is TRBJ2-1, the V gene TRBV2; 12 bases fit TRBD2. CDR1 is SNHLY, CDR2 FYNNEI, per germline. Trimming cost V 7 bases and J 6 bases; bases outside gene matches: 7. The CDR3 is 15 residues long. CDR3 in amino acids: CASTRLAGVSNEQFF. CDR3 DNA sequence: TGTGCCAGCACCCGACTAGCGGGGGTATCCAATGAGCAGTTCTTC. Looking up the rest from reference TRBV2 and TRBJ2-1 gives the full variable domain: EPEVTQTPSHQVTQMGQEVILRCVPISNHLYFYWYRQILGQKVEFLVSFYNNEISEKSEIFDDQFSVERPDGSNFTLKIRSTKLEDSAMYFCASTRLAGVSNEQFFGPGTRLTVL.

J is TRBJ2-7 and V is TRBV18; 7 bases are a match to TRBD1. CDR3 length: 13 amino acids. Germline CDR1 KGHSH, CDR2 LQKENI. V gave up 5 bases and J gave up 3 bases; unmatched junction bases: 4. CDR3 coding DNA: TGTGCCAGCTCAACGGGACAGCTCTACGAGCAGTACTTC. Amino acid sequence: CASSTGQLYEQYF.

The chain employs TRBV6-1 and TRBJ1-5; D gene unclear. Trimming shortened V by 4 bases and J by 2 bases, and 9 bases separated the two germline ends. Germline V gene lookup returns CDR1 MNHNS and CDR2 SASEGT. The CDR3 covers 14 residues. The chain's CDR3 is CASSVVGGNQPQHF. CDR3 bases: TGTGCCAGCAGTGTGGTGGGAGGCAATCAGCCCCAGCATTTT.

The chain combines TRBV7-6 with TRBJ2-1; 10 bases are a match to TRBD2. The CDR3 covers 14 residues. The V gene end was trimmed by 5 bases and the J gene end by 4 bases; junction bases not matched to a gene: 2. CDR1 is SGHVS, CDR2 FNYEAQ, per germline. CDR3 sequence (DNA): TGTGCCAGCAGCCTACTAGCGGGATACAATGAGCAGTTCTTC. It specifies CASSLLAGYNEQFF.

The rearrangement links TRBV10-3 to TRBJ2-2, with D unclear. Germline values: CDR1 ENHRY, CDR2 SYGVKD. The CDR3 spans 14 residues. V shed 5 bases and J shed 6 bases, with 13 bases lying between them. The CDR3 loop reads CAISLIFAAGELFF. CDR3 nucleotide sequence: TGTGCCATCAGTTTAATCTTCGCGGCCGGGGAGCTGTTTTTT.

The gene calls are TRBV6-4 and TRBJ2-3; the match to TRBD2 covers 7 bases. The CDR3 is 15 residues long. The germline V gene has CDR1 MRHNA and CDR2 SNTAGT. J gave up 2 bases and V 3 bases, and 5 bases lay outside the gene matches. CDR3 coding DNA: TGTGCCAGCAGTGATGTAGCGGGCGACACAGATACGCAGTATTTT. This translates into CASSDVAGDTDTQYF.

This rearrangement joins TRBV4-1 to TRBJ2-1; D uncertain. This CDR3 has 20 amino acids. Trimming cost V 2 bases and J 6 bases, with 29 bases left between them. Germline CDR1 reads MGHRA; CDR2 reads YSYEKL. In DNA form, the CDR3 reads TGCGCCAGCAGCCAAACTCCAATTTCTCTGTCTTCTGTGGTTGGCAATGAGCAGTTCTTC. Its protein product is CASSQTPISLSSVVGNEQFF.

The rearrangement links TRBV9 to TRBJ2-1; possibly TRBD2 for D (5 bases). Germline V lookup: CDR1 SGDLS, CDR2 YYNGEE. V was cut by 0 bases and J by 5 bases, with 9 bases left in between. The CDR3 runs 14 residues. CDR3 coding DNA: TGTGCCAGCAGCGTAGTTAGTAGCGACAATGAGCAGTTCTTC. This codes for CASSVVSSDNEQFF.